This is a list of T cell receptor beta chains from one sample in a study of T cells in Graves' hyperthyroidism and ophthalmopathy. TCRdb re-analysed the multiplex PCR reads in MiXCR, keeping a single row per CDR3 protein. The profile shows some 500,000 distinct CDR3 sequences, 13% to 15% of them singletons. Material for sequencing was blood. These TCRs come from a young woman with Graves' hyperthyroidism. Each CDR3 is given with its conserved first and last residue. The D gene is left open where the match is weak. The size entry is marked missing in some rows and otherwise reads once, few, many or a size class.

D | J | size | V | DNA | CDR3
- | TRBJ2-1 | - | TRBV9 | TGTGCCAGCAGCGTAGATATAAGAAGCTCCTACAATGAGCAGTTCTTC | CASSVDIRSSYNEQFF
- | TRBJ1-1 | many | TRBV19 | TGTGCCAGTAGTATGTACAGCGACACTGAAGCTTTCTTT | CASSMYSDTEAFF
- | TRBJ1-5 | - | TRBV14 | TGTGCCAGCAGCCAAGATTTTCGTCAGCCCCAGCATTTT | CASSQDFRQPQHF
TRBD1 | TRBJ1-5 | many | TRBV6-1 | TGTGCCAGCATACCGACAGGGGCTCAGCCCCAGCATTTT | CASIPTGAQPQHF
- | TRBJ1-6 | many | TRBV19 | TGTGCCAGTATTGGGGCGGCTAACAATTCACCCCTCCACTTT | CASIGAANNSPLHF
TRBD2 | TRBJ2-1 | - | TRBV12-3/TRBV12-4 | TGTGCCACCACTAGCGGGACTGGCTACAATGAGCAGTTCTTC | CATTSGTGYNEQFF
- | TRBJ1-2 | many | TRBV12-3/TRBV12-4 | TGTGCCAGCAGTTTTTCCCCAGGGGACGGCTACACCTTC | CASSFSPGDGYTF
- | TRBJ2-1 | many | TRBV30 | TGTGCCTGGAGTTCCCAGGCCCGAAATGAGCAGTTCTTC | CAWSSQARNEQFF
- | TRBJ2-6 | many | TRBV12-3/TRBV12-4 | TGTGCCAGCAGTGTCCTAGTAGGCTCTGGGGCCAACGTCCTGACTTTC | CASSVLVGSGANVLTF
TRBD2 | TRBJ2-2 | - | TRBV29-1 | TGCAGCGCTGCCCCGGGACTAGCGGGAGCCAGCACCGGGGAGCTGTTTTTT | CSAAPGLAGASTGELFF
TRBD2 | TRBJ2-3 | many | TRBV7-3 | TGTGCCAGCAGCTTAAGGCGGACTAGCGGGAGGGCAAGAGATACGCAGTATTTT | CASSLRRTSGRARDTQYF
- | TRBJ1-5 | - | TRBV24-1 | TGTGCCACCAGTGATCCGGACAGCCTCAATCAGCCCCAGCATTTT | CATSDPDSLNQPQHF
- | TRBJ2-3 | few | TRBV12-3/TRBV12-4 | TGTGCCAGCACCATAAGGTATCGGGGGACAGATACGCAGTATTTT | CASTIRYRGTDTQYF
TRBD1 | TRBJ1-2 | - | TRBV7-9 | TGTGCCAGCAGCCACATGCTAAAGGGGGCGCGGGGCTACACCTTC | CASSHMLKGARGYTF